Below, 20 T cell receptor beta chains from the same sample are listed, as sequenced in a study of cytomegalovirus exposure and HLA in healthy donors. PCR amplification relied on 60 Vbeta primers (plus 13 Jbeta primers). Measured with immunoSEQ multiplex PCR; TCRdb has only the in-frame clones, and not every one. The repertoire holds around 180,000 clones, with around four fifths as singletons. Sequenced input: PBMCs. The receptors here all came from a boy younger than 10 in good health and CMV-seronegative.

This clone is a singleton in its sample. The rearrangement uses TRBV28 and TRBJ2-5, with no clear D. The CDR3 is 11 amino acids. V lost 3 bases to trimming and J lost 5 bases, with 4 bases between them. Germline V gene data show CDR1 as MDHEN and CDR2 as SYDVKM. DNA for the CDR3: TGTGCCAGCAGTTTGCGGGAGACCCAGTACTTC. Residues: CASSLRETQYF.

This chain uses TRBV9 with TRBJ2-2, with a possible D match to TRBD2 (6 bases). The CDR3 is made up of 13 amino acids. V lost 4 bases to trimming and J lost 5 bases, with 9 bases between them. CDR1 and CDR2 (germline): SGDLS, YYNGEE. The CDR3 spells CASSSGGTGELFF. The CDR3 DNA follows: TGTGCCAGCAGCAGTGGGGGGACCGGGGAGCTGTTTTTT.

As concerns this clone: At one of its ends the junction is not consistent with the germline gene, which may arise from a read error. This chain joins TRBV7-6 and TRBJ2-7, with D perhaps TRBD2 (6 bases). Germline CDR1 is SGHVS and CDR2 is FNYEAQ. The CDR3 has 13 amino acids. In DNA form, the CDR3 reads TGTGCCAGCAGCTTAGCTCGGGGGTACGGGCAGTACTTC. Amino acids: CASSLARGYGQYF.

To note about this clone: The sample carries other DNA sequences with the same CDR3. V usage is TRBV5-6 and J usage is TRBJ1-3; D is possibly TRBD1 (6 bases). The CDR3 totals 15 residues. Germline loops: CDR1 SGHDT, CDR2 YYEEEE. Trimming cost V 4 bases and J 0 bases, with 11 bases left between them. CDR3 amino acids: CASSIGQLSGNTIYF. The CDR3 nucleotides are TGTGCCAGCAGCATCGGACAGCTCTCTGGAAACACCATATATTTT.

The chain links TRBV27 to TRBJ2-3, with 11 bases aligning to TRBD2. The CDR3 runs to 18 residues. V dropped 4 bases and J dropped 1; count of bases not matched to a gene: 10. CDR1 and CDR2 from the germline V gene are MNHEY and SMNVEV (reference sequence). The CDR3 sequence is CASSSLTTSGECTDTQYF. The CDR3 bases are TGTGCCAGCAGTTCCCTGACGACTAGCGGGGAGTGCACAGATACGCAGTATTTT.

This clone was detected only once. The rearrangement uses TRBV19 and TRBJ1-5; TRBD1 might be the D (5 bases). This CDR3 region has 12 residues. Germline V gives CDR1 LNHDA, CDR2 SQIVND (reference sequence). Trimming left V 6 bases short and J 15 bases short, with 18 bases between. In nucleotides, the CDR3 is TGTGCCAGTAGCGCGGGACCCTCCTTACTGCATTTT. As protein: CASSAGPSLLHF.

The chain links TRBV5-6 to TRBJ1-3; D is perhaps TRBD1 (6 bases). Trimming removed 0 bases from V and 2 bases from J, with 12 bases in between. Germline loops: CDR1 SGHDT, CDR2 YYEEEE. The CDR3 consists of 16 residues. CDR3 protein: CASSLEGGATGNTIYF. DNA of the CDR3: TGTGCCAGCAGCTTGGAAGGGGGGGCGACTGGAAACACCATATATTTT.

The chain employs TRBV5-1 and TRBJ2-7; D may be TRBD1 (5 bases). Trimming cost V 0 bases and J 4 bases, with 14 bases left between them. The germline V gene has CDR1 SGHRS and CDR2 YFSETQ. The CDR3 sequence is 15 residues long. The CDR3 loop reads CASSLEQVPRYEQYF. Here the CDR3 DNA reads TGCGCCAGCAGCTTGGAACAGGTCCCTCGGTACGAGCAGTACTTC.

The rearrangement uses TRBV7-8 and TRBJ2-1; no definite D call. Deletions cut 2 bases from V and 1 base from J, with 9 bases between. Germline CDR1 is SGHVS and CDR2 is FQNEAQ. This CDR3 spans 15 amino acids. CDR3 sequence (DNA): TGTGCCAGCAGCTTAATGACTGGTTCCTACAATGAGCAGTTCTTC. Amino acids: CASSLMTGSYNEQFF.

The J gene is TRBJ1-1, the V gene TRBV9, with D possibly TRBD1 on 5 matching bases. V was clipped by 3 bases and J by 6 bases, with 12 bases between them. Germline loops: CDR1 SGDLS, CDR2 YYNGEE. There are 13 residues in the CDR3. CDR3 sequence: CASSGGVGAEAFF. In DNA, the CDR3 is TGTGCCAGCAGCGGGGGGGTAGGGGCTGAAGCTTTCTTT.

V usage is TRBV11-2 and J usage is TRBJ1-1, with 9 nucleotides matching TRBD1. CDR1 and CDR2 (germline): SGHAT, FQNNGV. This CDR3 is 16 amino acids long. The V gene end was trimmed by 2 bases and the J gene end by 0 bases; junction bases not matched to a gene: 4. CDR3 region: CASSLRTGAMNTEAFF. The DNA for the CDR3 is TGTGCCAGCAGCTTAAGGACAGGGGCAATGAACACTGAAGCTTTCTTT.

The rearrangement uses TRBV13 and TRBJ2-5, with a weak D call TRBD2 (5 bases). The V end lost 5 bases, the J end lost 4 bases, and 14 bases lay between the germline ends. The CDR3 spans 14 residues. Germline V gene sequence: CDR1 PRHDT, CDR2 FYEKMQ (reference sequence). For the CDR3, the DNA is TGTGCCAGCAGCCAATTCGGGGAACCAGAGACCCAGTACTTC. It yields the protein CASSQFGEPETQYF.

Judged by abundance, this clone is medium-sized. J is TRBJ2-7 and V is TRBV7-6, with 8 bases identical to TRBD2. V lost 5 bases and J lost 5; bases outside the gene matches: 8. Germline assignment: CDR1 SGHVS and CDR2 FNYEAQ. CDR3 length: 14 residues. The CDR3 region has the DNA TGTGCCAGCAGCCCGAGGACTAGCTTCAACGAGCAGTACTTC. Amino acid sequence: CASSPRTSFNEQYF.

The chain combines TRBV29-1 with TRBJ1-1; D is possibly TRBD1 (6 bases). The germline V gene encodes CDR1 SQVTM and CDR2 ANQGSEA. V dropped 3 bases and J dropped 1 base, with 12 bases sitting between them. This CDR3 contains 14 residues. The CDR3 spells CSVEVGGANTEAFF. As DNA, the CDR3 is TGCAGCGTTGAGGTAGGGGGGGCGAACACTGAAGCTTTCTTT.

The CDR3 here is CASSLPVGGGANYGYTF. The CDR3 coding sequence is TGTGCCAGCAGCCTACCCGTGGGGGGGGGCGCTAACTATGGCTACACCTTC. The V call is TRBV2, the J call TRBJ1-2; a possible D gene is TRBD1 (6 bases). The CDR3 loop spans 17 amino acids. V lost 6 bases and J lost 0, with 20 bases in between. Looked up from germline, CDR1 is SNHLY and CDR2 is FYNNEI.

This chain joins TRBV7-2 and TRBJ1-2; no clear D. V was shortened by 0 bases and J by 5 bases, with 13 bases between the two germline ends. CDR1 SGHTA and CDR2 FQGNSA come from the germline V gene. CDR3 length: 15 residues. CDR3 in DNA: TGTGCCAGCAGCTTAGCGAGGGCTCCGCCGTATGGCTACACCTTC. Its translation is CASSLARAPPYGYTF. Filled out from reference TRBV7-2 and TRBJ1-2, the complete variable domain reads GAGVSQSPSNKVTEKGKDVELRCDPISGHTALYWYRQSLGQGLEFLIYFQGNSAPDKSGLPSDRFSAERTGGSVSTLTIQRTQQEDSAVYLCASSLARAPPYGYTFGSGTRLTVV.

This clone has a single count. This sequence joins TRBV5-6 and TRBJ1-6; 7 bases are a match to TRBD1. CDR1 and CDR2 from the germline V gene are SGHDT and YYEEEE. There are 16 residues in the CDR3. V shed 3 bases and J 10 bases; nucleotides not matched to a gene: 13. CDR3 sequence (DNA): TGTGCCAGCAGCTCACGTACAGGGGCCGTTCCGTCACCCCTCCACTTT. The encoded protein is CASSSRTGAVPSPLHF.

The V and J genes are TRBV10-3 and TRBJ1-2; 7 bases are shared with TRBD1. V lost 0 bases and J lost 5; bases outside the gene matches: 3. Germline-derived CDR1 and CDR2 are ENHRY and SYGVKD. The CDR3 length is 14 residues. CDR3: CAISESGTVYGYTF. The CDR3 DNA sequence: TGTGCCATCAGTGAGTCGGGGACAGTATATGGCTACACCTTC.

J is TRBJ1-1 and V is TRBV29-1; D remains ambiguous. Germline V gene data show CDR1 as SQVTM and CDR2 as ANQGSEA. Trimming took 2 bases from V and 5 from J, leaving 6 bases between them. The CDR3 spans 11 residues. The chain's CDR3 is CSVETGTEAFF. The CDR3, as DNA: TGCAGCGTTGAAACGGGAACTGAAGCTTTCTTT. Supplemented by reference TRBV29-1 and TRBJ1-1, the full variable domain reads SAVISQKPSRDICQRGTSLTIQCQVDSQVTMMFWYRQQPGQSLTLIATANQGSEATYESGFVIDKFPISRPNLTFSTLTVSNMSPEDSSIYLCSVETGTEAFFGQGTRLTVV.

This chain connects TRBV19 to TRBJ1-1; TRBD1 matches 8 bases. The CDR3 is made up of 14 amino acids. Losses at the gene ends were 6 bases for V and 5 bases for J; bases not matched to a gene: 8. CDR1 LNHDA and CDR2 SQIVND come from the germline V gene (reference sequence). CDR3 nucleotide sequence: TGTGCCAGTAGCCCTACAGGGGGTGGGACTGAAGCTTTCTTT. Translation gives CASSPTGGGTEAFF. Based on the CDR3 plus reference TRBV19 and TRBJ1-1, the full variable domain is DGGITQSPKYLFRKEGQNVTLSCEQNLNHDAMYWYRQDPGQGLRLIYYSQIVNDFQKGDIAEGYSVSREKKESFPLTVTSAQKNPTAFYLCASSPTGGGTEAFFGQGTRLTVV.